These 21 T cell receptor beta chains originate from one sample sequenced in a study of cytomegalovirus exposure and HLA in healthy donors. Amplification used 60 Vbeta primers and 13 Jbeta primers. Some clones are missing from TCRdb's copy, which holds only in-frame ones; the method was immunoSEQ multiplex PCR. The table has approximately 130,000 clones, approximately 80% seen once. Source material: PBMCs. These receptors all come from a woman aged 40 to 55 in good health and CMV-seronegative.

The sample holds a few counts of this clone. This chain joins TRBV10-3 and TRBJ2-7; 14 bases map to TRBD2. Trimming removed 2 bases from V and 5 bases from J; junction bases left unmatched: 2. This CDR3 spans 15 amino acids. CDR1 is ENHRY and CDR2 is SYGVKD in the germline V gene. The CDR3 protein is CAISEAGLAGDEQYF. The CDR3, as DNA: TGTGCCATCAGTGAGGCGGGACTAGCGGGAGACGAGCAGTACTTC.

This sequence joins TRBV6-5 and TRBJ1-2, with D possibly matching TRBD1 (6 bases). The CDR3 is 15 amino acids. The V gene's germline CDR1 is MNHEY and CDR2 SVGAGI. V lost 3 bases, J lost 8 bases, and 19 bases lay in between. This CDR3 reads CASSYRSRGLEGYTF. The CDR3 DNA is TGTGCCAGCAGTTATCGGTCCAGGGGTTTGGAGGGCTACACCTTC.

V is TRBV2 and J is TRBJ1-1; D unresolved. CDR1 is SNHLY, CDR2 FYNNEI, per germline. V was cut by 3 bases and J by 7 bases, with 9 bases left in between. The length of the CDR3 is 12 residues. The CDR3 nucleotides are TGTGCCAGCAGTGATACGGGGAGTGAAGCTTTCTTT. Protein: CASSDTGSEAFF.

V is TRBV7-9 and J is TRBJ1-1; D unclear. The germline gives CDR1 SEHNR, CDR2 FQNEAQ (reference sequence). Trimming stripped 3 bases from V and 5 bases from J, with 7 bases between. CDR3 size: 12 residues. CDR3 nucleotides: TGTGCCAGCAGCTTCCCCGAGACTGAAGCTTTCTTT. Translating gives CASSFPETEAFF.

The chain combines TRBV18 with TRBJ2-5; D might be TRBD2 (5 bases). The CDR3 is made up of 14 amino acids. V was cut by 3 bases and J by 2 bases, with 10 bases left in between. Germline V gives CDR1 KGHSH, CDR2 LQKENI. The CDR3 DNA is TGTGCCAGCTCACCTCGGACTGAGCAAGAGACCCAGTACTTC. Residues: CASSPRTEQETQYF.

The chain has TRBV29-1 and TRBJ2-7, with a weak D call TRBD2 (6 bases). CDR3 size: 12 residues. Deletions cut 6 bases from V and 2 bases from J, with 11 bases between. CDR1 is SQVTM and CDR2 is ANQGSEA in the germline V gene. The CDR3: CSVASDTYEQYF. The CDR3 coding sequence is TGCAGCGTGGCTAGCGACACCTACGAGCAGTACTTC.

CDR3 region: CASSSDRGLSEKLFF. The CDR3 nucleotides read TGTGCCAGCAGTAGCGACAGGGGGCTCAGTGAAAAACTGTTTTTT. The chain employs TRBV6-1 and TRBJ1-4; 10 nucleotides align to TRBD1. J gave up 7 bases and V 5 bases, and 7 bases lay outside the gene matches. The CDR3 runs 15 residues. Germline lookup yields CDR1 MNHNS and CDR2 SASEGT.

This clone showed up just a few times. CDR3 residues: CASSIGNIQYF. The CDR3 bases are TGTGCCAGTAGTATCGGAAACATTCAGTACTTC. The chain links TRBV19 to TRBJ2-4, with unresolved D. This CDR3 spans 11 amino acids. Germline V gene data show CDR1 as LNHDA and CDR2 as SQIVND (reference sequence). V was clipped by 3 bases and J by 6 bases, with 3 bases between them.

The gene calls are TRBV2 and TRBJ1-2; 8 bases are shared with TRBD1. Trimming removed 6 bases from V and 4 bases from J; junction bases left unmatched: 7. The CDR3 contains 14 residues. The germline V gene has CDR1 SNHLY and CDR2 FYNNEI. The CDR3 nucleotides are TGTGCCAGCAGCGTGGACAGGGCGATCTATGGCTACACCTTC. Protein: CASSVDRAIYGYTF.

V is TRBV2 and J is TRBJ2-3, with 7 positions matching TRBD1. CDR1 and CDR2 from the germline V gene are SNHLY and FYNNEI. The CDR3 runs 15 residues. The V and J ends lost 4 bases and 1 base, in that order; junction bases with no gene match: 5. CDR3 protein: CASSGQGLGTDTQYF. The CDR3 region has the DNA TGTGCCAGCAGTGGACAGGGCTTAGGCACAGATACGCAGTATTTT.

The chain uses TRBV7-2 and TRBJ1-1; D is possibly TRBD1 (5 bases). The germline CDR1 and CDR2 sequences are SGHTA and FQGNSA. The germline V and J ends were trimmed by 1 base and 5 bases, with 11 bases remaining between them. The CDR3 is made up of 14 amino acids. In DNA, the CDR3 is TGTGCCAGCAGCTTAGGGGGGGGAAGTACTGAAGCTTTCTTT. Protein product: CASSLGGGSTEAFF.

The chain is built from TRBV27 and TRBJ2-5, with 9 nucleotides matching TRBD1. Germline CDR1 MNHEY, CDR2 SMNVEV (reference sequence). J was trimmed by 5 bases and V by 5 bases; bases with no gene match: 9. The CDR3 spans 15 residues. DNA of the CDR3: TGTGCCAGCAGTCCCTCCCGGGACAGGGCCGAGACCCAGTACTTC. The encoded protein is CASSPSRDRAETQYF.

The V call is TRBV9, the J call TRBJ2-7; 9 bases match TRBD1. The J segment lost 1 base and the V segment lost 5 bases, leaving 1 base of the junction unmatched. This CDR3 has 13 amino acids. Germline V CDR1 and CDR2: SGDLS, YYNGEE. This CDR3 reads CASSDRGSYEQYF. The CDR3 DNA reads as TGTGCCAGCAGTGACAGGGGGTCCTACGAGCAGTACTTC.

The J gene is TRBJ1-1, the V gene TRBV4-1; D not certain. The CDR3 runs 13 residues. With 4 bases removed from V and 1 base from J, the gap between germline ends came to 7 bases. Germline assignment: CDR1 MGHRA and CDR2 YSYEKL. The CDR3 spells CASSREGNTEAFF. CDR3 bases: TGCGCCAGCAGCCGGGAGGGGAACACTGAAGCTTTCTTT.

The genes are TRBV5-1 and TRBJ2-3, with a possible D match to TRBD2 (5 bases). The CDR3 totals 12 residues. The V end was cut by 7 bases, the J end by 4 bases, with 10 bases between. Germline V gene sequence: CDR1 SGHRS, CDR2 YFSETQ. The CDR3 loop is CASHSAADTQYF. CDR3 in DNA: TGCGCCAGCCACTCAGCGGCAGATACGCAGTATTTT. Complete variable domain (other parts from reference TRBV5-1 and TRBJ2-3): KAGVTQTPRYLIKTRGQQVTLSCSPISGHRSVSWYQQTPGQGLQFLFEYFSETQRNKGNFPGRFSGRQFSNSRSEMNVSTLELGDSALYLCASHSAADTQYFGPGTRLTVL.

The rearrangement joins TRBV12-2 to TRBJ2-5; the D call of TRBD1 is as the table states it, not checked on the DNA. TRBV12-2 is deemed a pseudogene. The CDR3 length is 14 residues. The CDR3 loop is CASRLAAGQETQYF. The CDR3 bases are TGTGCAAGTCGCTTAGCGGCAGGCCAAGAGACCCAGTACTTC.

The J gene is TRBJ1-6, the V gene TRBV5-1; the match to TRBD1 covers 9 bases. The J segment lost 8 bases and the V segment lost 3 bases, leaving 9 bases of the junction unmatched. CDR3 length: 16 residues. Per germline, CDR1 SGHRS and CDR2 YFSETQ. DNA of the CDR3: TGCGCCAGCAGCTCCGTAGTCGGGACAGGGTATTCACCCCTCCACTTT. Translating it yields CASSSVVGTGYSPLHF.

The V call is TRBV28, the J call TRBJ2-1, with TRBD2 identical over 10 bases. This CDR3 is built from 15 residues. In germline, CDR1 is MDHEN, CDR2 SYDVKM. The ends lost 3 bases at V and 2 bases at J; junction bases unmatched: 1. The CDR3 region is CASSLTSGPYNEQFF. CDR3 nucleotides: TGTGCCAGCAGTTTGACTAGCGGGCCCTACAATGAGCAGTTCTTC.

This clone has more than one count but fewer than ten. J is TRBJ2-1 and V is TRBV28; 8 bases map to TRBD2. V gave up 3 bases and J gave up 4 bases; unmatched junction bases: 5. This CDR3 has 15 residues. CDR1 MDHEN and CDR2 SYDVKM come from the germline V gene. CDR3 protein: CASSFLAGAYNEQFF. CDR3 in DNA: TGTGCCAGCAGTTTCCTAGCGGGTGCATACAATGAGCAGTTCTTC.

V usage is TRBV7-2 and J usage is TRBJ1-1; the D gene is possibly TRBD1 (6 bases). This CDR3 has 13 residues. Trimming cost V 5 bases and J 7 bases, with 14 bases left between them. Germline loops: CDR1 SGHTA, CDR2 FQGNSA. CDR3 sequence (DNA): TGTGCCAGCAGCCCGGACAGAGCTTATGAAGCTTTCTTT. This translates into CASSPDRAYEAFF.

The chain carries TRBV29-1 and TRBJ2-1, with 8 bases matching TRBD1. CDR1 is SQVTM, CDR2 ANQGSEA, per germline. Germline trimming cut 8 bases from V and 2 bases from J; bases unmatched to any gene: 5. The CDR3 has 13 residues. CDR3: CSLRDRTYNEQFF. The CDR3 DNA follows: TGCAGCCTCCGGGACAGGACCTACAATGAGCAGTTCTTC.